These 3 T cell receptor beta chains were all obtained from the same sample, sequenced in a study of cytomegalovirus exposure and HLA in healthy donors. Primers for the PCR totalled 60 Vbeta and 13 Jbeta. The protocol was immunoSEQ multiplex PCR, while the TCRdb copy is restricted to in-frame clones and leaves out a portion. The top ten hold about 4% of the sample, which has roughly 150,000 clones, less than 90% seen once. Material: PBMCs. The origin of the receptors is a man in his fifties in good health and CMV-seropositive.

V is TRBV5-4 and J is TRBJ2-1; 7 bases are shared with TRBD2. The CDR3 covers 13 residues. After removal of 1 base from V and 9 bases from J, the junction contained 4 bases not matched to a gene. Germline CDR1 is SGHNT and CDR2 is YYREEE (reference sequence). The chain's CDR3 is CASSLLVAGEQFF. CDR3 in DNA: TGTGCCAGCAGCTTGCTGGTAGCGGGTGAGCAGTTCTTC. The whole variable domain, remainder taken from reference TRBV5-4 and TRBJ2-1, is ETGVTQSPTHLIKTRGQQVTLRCSSQSGHNTVSWYQQALGQGPQFIFQYYREEENGRGNFPPRFSGLQFPNYSSELNVNALELDDSALYLCASSLLVAGEQFFGPGTRLTVL.

This clone was detected once. CDR3 region: CASSPGLAGRSSYNEQFF. For the CDR3, the DNA is TGCGCCAGCAGCCCGGGACTAGCGGGGCGTAGCTCCTACAATGAGCAGTTCTTC. This chain connects TRBV4-1 to TRBJ2-1; TRBD2 aligns across 13 bases. The V and J ends lost 4 bases and 0 bases, in that order; junction bases with no gene match: 6. Germline V gives CDR1 MGHRA, CDR2 YSYEKL. The CDR3 is made up of 18 amino acids.

The chain links TRBV4-3 to TRBJ2-1, with D unresolved. The CDR3 contains 13 residues. Looked up from germline, CDR1 is LGHNA and CDR2 is YSLEER. V dropped 1 base and J dropped 3 bases, with 4 bases sitting between them. CDR3 nucleotides: TGCGCCAGCAGCCAAGGGCTCTACAATGAGCAGTTCTTC. It specifies CASSQGLYNEQFF.